One and the same sample provided the 30 T cell receptor beta chains below, sequenced in a study of blood T cell repertoires in COVID-19. Only in-frame clones appear in the TCRdb table, and some are missing; sequencing was by immunoSEQ multiplex PCR. Altogether 250,000 to 350,000 clones are present, 70% to 90% being singletons, with the ten largest covering just under 6.5%. Sequencing used peripheral blood. The receptors come from a woman between 45 and 60 years old with COVID-19, enrolled during active disease.

This clone was recorded once. V gene TRBV7-9 combines with J gene TRBJ2-6; 7 nucleotides agree with TRBD2. Germline values: CDR1 SEHNR, CDR2 FQNEAQ (reference sequence). Trimming cost V 4 bases and J 2 bases; bases outside gene matches: 5. The CDR3 totals 16 residues. The CDR3 DNA reads as TGTGCCAGCAGCTCCGCCGGGGGGACTGGGGCCAACGTCCTGACTTTC. It translates to CASSSAGGTGANVLTF.

The rearrangement joins TRBV4-1 to TRBJ2-1; 8 positions match TRBD2. Germline trimming cut 0 bases from V and 3 bases from J; bases unmatched to any gene: 10. CDR3 length: 18 amino acids. Germline V gene lookup returns CDR1 MGHRA and CDR2 YSYEKL. In nucleotides, the CDR3 is TGCGCCAGCAGCCAAGATTTTCAAGGTAGCGGGAACTACAATGAGCAGTTCTTC. Amino acids: CASSQDFQGSGNYNEQFF.

The V call is TRBV7-3, the J call TRBJ2-1; 11 bases match TRBD2. Per germline, CDR1 SGHTA and CDR2 FQGTGA. Trimming took 2 bases from V and 4 from J; bases not matched to a gene: 10. CDR3 length equals 18 residues. The CDR3 region is CASSLGGTSGSPYNEQFF. DNA for the CDR3: TGTGCCAGCAGCTTAGGGGGGACTAGCGGCTCACCTTACAATGAGCAGTTCTTC.

This chain links TRBV3-1 (or the pseudogene TRBV3-2) with TRBJ1-1; 8 bases line up with TRBD1. This CDR3 has 15 amino acids. Germline V gene data show CDR1 as LGHDT and CDR2 as YNNKEL (reference sequence). The junction had 4 bases not matched to a gene; V was cut back by 4 bases and J by 0 bases. The CDR3 loop is CASSPRTGMNTEAFF. In DNA form, the CDR3 reads TGTGCCAGCAGCCCTCGGACAGGGATGAACACTGAAGCTTTCTTT.

The chain is built from TRBV29-1 and TRBJ1-1; 7 bases are a match to TRBD1. This CDR3 has 13 residues. V dropped 7 bases and J dropped 3; count of bases not matched to a gene: 8. Germline assignment: CDR1 SQVTM and CDR2 ANQGSEA. The CDR3 reads CSALRGRDTEAFF. The CDR3 coding sequence is TGCAGCGCCCTGAGGGGGCGCGACACTGAAGCTTTCTTT.

This sequence joins TRBV5-4 and TRBJ2-5, with 9 bases lining up with TRBD1. The CDR3 covers 14 residues. After removal of 5 bases from V and 3 bases from J, the junction contained 5 bases not matched to a gene. Germline-derived CDR1 and CDR2 are SGHNT and YYREEE (reference sequence). CDR3 sequence: CASRPTGGKETQYF. The CDR3 bases are TGTGCCAGCAGGCCGACAGGGGGGAAAGAGACCCAGTACTTC.

This clone was counted a single time. J is TRBJ2-5 and V is TRBV7-2, with a weak D call TRBD2 (6 bases). V lost 1 base and J 2 bases, leaving 14 bases between the germline ends. Germline CDR1 SGHTA, CDR2 FQGNSA. This CDR3 is 16 amino acids long. CDR3 sequence (DNA): TGTGCCAGCAGCTTAGGCCGAGGCGGGATGCAAGAGACCCAGTACTTC. This gives the protein CASSLGRGGMQETQYF.

This chain uses TRBV11-2 with TRBJ2-1, with 8 bases matching TRBD2. The CDR3 covers 17 residues. Germline-derived CDR1 and CDR2 are SGHAT and FQNNGV. The J segment lost 4 bases and the V segment lost 4 bases, leaving 12 bases of the junction unmatched. The CDR3 nucleotides read TGTGCCAGCAGCTCCGGCGTAGCGGGGACCACTTACAATGAGCAGTTCTTC. Translated, it gives CASSSGVAGTTYNEQFF.

The chain uses TRBV4-2 and TRBJ1-2, with 9 bases that match TRBD1. V dropped 4 bases and J dropped 4; count of bases not matched to a gene: 13. The CDR3 runs 17 residues. Germline assignment: CDR1 LGHNA and CDR2 YNFKEQ. CDR3: CASSRSRTGGQLYGYTF. For the CDR3, the DNA is TGTGCCAGCAGCCGCTCACGCACAGGGGGCCAACTCTATGGCTACACCTTC.

This chain joins TRBV18 and TRBJ1-1, with 11 bases lining up with TRBD1. With 0 bases clipped from V and 5 bases from J, the junction kept 2 bases outside the gene matches. This CDR3 contains 15 residues. The V gene's germline CDR1 is KGHSH and CDR2 LQKENI. CDR3 protein: CASSPPGTGGTEAFF. For the CDR3, the DNA is TGTGCCAGCTCACCACCCGGGACAGGGGGGACTGAAGCTTTCTTT.

The rearrangement joins TRBV5-5 to TRBJ2-7; 7 bases map to TRBD2. Germline CDR1 reads SGHKS; CDR2 reads YYEKEE (reference sequence). This CDR3 comprises 16 residues. Germline trimming cut 3 bases from V and 11 bases from J; bases unmatched to any gene: 20. The CDR3 sequence is CASSSSSGEGRSIKYF. CDR3 coding DNA: TGTGCCAGCAGCTCGTCCAGCGGGGAGGGCCGATCCATCAAGTACTTC.

The CDR3 DNA reads TGTGCCAGCAATCGACAGGGCTCCCTAGCTGACGAGCAGTACTTC. Translating gives CASNRQGSLADEQYF. J is TRBJ2-7 and V is TRBV27, with 7 bases identical to TRBD1. Germline trimming cut 7 bases from V and 5 bases from J; bases unmatched to any gene: 14. The V gene's germline CDR1 is MNHEY and CDR2 SMNVEV (reference sequence). The CDR3 spans 15 residues.

V gene TRBV5-1 combines with J gene TRBJ1-2; D gene ambiguous. V lost 0 bases and J 3 bases, leaving 3 bases between the germline ends. Germline V lookup: CDR1 SGHRS, CDR2 YFSETQ. The CDR3 length is 12 residues. CDR3 loop: CASSLGDYGYTF. The CDR3, as DNA: TGCGCCAGCAGCTTGGGAGACTATGGCTACACCTTC.

In this sample, this clone turned up a few times. This sequence joins TRBV7-3 and TRBJ2-1, with 7 bases aligning to TRBD2. The CDR3 covers 15 residues. Germline V gene data show CDR1 as SGHTA and CDR2 as FQGTGA. The V segment lost 1 base and the J segment 10 bases; nucleotides outside the gene matches: 10. For the CDR3, the DNA is TGTGCCAGCAGCTTAAGGGCTAGCGGTGTAGTCGAGCAGTTCTTC. It translates to CASSLRASGVVEQFF.

The chain is built from TRBV6-1 and TRBJ1-2; possible D gene TRBD1, 5 bases. V lost 2 bases and J 4 bases, leaving 14 bases between the germline ends. CDR1 and CDR2 (germline): MNHNS, SASEGT. The CDR3 is made up of 15 amino acids. CDR3 coding DNA: TGTGCCAGCAGTGAATGGAGGGAAGGGGCCTATGGCTACACCTTC. As protein: CASSEWREGAYGYTF.

In its sample, this clone was seen once. The chain recombines TRBV19 with TRBJ2-7; 9 nucleotides match TRBD1. Germline V CDR1 and CDR2: LNHDA, SQIVND (reference sequence). The V gene end was trimmed by 4 bases and the J gene end by 2 bases; junction bases not matched to a gene: 3. The CDR3 length is 14 residues. Written as DNA, the CDR3 is TGTGCCAGTAGTACGGGACAGGGAACCTACGAGCAGTACTTC. Translating it yields CASSTGQGTYEQYF.

This chain uses TRBV18 with TRBJ1-1; perhaps TRBD1 as D (5 bases). Trimming stripped 5 bases from V and 4 bases from J, with 17 bases between. Germline CDR1 and CDR2: KGHSH and LQKENI. The CDR3 consists of 15 residues. The CDR3 DNA follows: TGTGCCAGCTCAGACGACAGACTGAAAGGCACTGAAGCTTTCTTT. Translating it yields CASSDDRLKGTEAFF.

The chain is built from TRBV19 and TRBJ1-3; the D is unclear. CDR1 is LNHDA, CDR2 SQIVND, per germline (reference sequence). Trimming took 7 bases from V and 0 from J, leaving 10 bases between them. The CDR3 length is 14 residues. CDR3 in DNA: TGTGCCAGTACCGGAGGATTCTCTGGAAACACCATATATTTT. Its translation is CASTGGFSGNTIYF.

The chain recombines TRBV5-1 with TRBJ2-3, with 7 bases fitting TRBD2. The CDR3 spans 15 residues. CDR1 SGHRS and CDR2 YFSETQ come from the germline V gene. V dropped 0 bases and J dropped 3; count of bases not matched to a gene: 4. DNA of the CDR3: TGCGCCAGCAGCTTGGCAGGACTAGGGACAGATACGCAGTATTTT. Encoded protein: CASSLAGLGTDTQYF.

The rearrangement links TRBV27 to TRBJ1-1; D remains ambiguous. The V and J ends lost 3 bases and 1 base respectively, with 15 bases between them. Looked up from germline, CDR1 is MNHEY and CDR2 is SMNVEV (reference sequence). The CDR3 loop spans 16 amino acids. CDR3 sequence reads: CASSFDPPGGNTEAFF. As DNA, the CDR3 is TGTGCCAGCAGTTTTGACCCCCCTGGAGGGAACACTGAAGCTTTCTTT.

The chain combines TRBV7-8 with TRBJ2-1, with a weak D call TRBD2 (5 bases). The CDR3 spans 18 residues. V lost 5 bases to trimming and J lost 8 bases, with 28 bases between them. Germline V lookup: CDR1 SGHVS, CDR2 FQNEAQ. DNA of the CDR3: TGTGCCAGCAGCCCCACGACGGACTCGCCCGGACCACAACATGAGCAGTTCTTC. This translates into CASSPTTDSPGPQHEQFF.

J is TRBJ2-3 and V is TRBV27, with D hard to call. Between the trimmed V and J ends, which lost 4 bases and 1 base, there was a span of 6 bases. The V gene's germline CDR1 is MNHEY and CDR2 SMNVEV (reference sequence). This CDR3 is built from 13 residues. CDR3 nucleotide sequence: TGTGCCAGCAGTTCCCTAGGCACAGATACGCAGTATTTT. Translating it yields CASSSLGTDTQYF.

CDR3 protein: CATSDPNVGEQFF. In DNA form, the CDR3 reads TGTGCCACCAGTGATCCCAACGTCGGTGAGCAGTTCTTC. The rearrangement links TRBV24-1 to TRBJ2-1, with unresolved D. The germline V and J ends were trimmed by 3 bases and 9 bases, with 11 bases remaining between them. Germline CDR1 and CDR2: KGHDR and SFDVKD. The CDR3 sequence is 13 residues long.

The count of this clone is one. The chain joins TRBV7-9 to TRBJ2-2; 8 bases agree with TRBD1. The CDR3 covers 16 residues. J gave up 2 bases and V 5 bases, and 7 bases lay outside the gene matches. Germline V gene sequence: CDR1 SEHNR, CDR2 FQNEAQ (reference sequence). Here the CDR3 reads CASSADRERNTGELFF. As DNA, the CDR3 is TGTGCCAGCAGCGCGGACAGGGAGAGAAACACCGGGGAGCTGTTTTTT.

V and J are TRBV3-1 (or the pseudogene TRBV3-2) and TRBJ2-1, with 11 bases aligning to TRBD2. Germline CDR1 reads LGHDT; CDR2 reads YNNKEL (reference sequence). Trimming removed 6 bases from V and 5 bases from J; junction bases left unmatched: 12. CDR3 length: 17 amino acids. DNA of the CDR3: TGTGCCAGCAGTCGAACCGGGACTAGCGGAATAGACAATGAGCAGTTCTTC. It specifies CASSRTGTSGIDNEQFF.

The chain recombines TRBV5-8 with TRBJ2-5, with D hard to call. CDR1 is SGHTS and CDR2 is YDEGEE in the germline V gene. The V gene lost 3 bases and the J gene lost 2 bases, with 11 bases spanning the gap. This CDR3 is built from 14 residues. The CDR3 DNA reads as TGTGCCAGCAGCTACCAGATCCGTCAAGAGACCCAGTACTTC. It translates to CASSYQIRQETQYF.

This chain connects TRBV5-1 to TRBJ2-7, with a tentative D call TRBD1 (5 bases). The CDR3 loop spans 14 amino acids. Trimming removed 0 bases from V and 5 bases from J, with 12 bases in between. Germline CDR1 is SGHRS and CDR2 is YFSETQ. The CDR3 DNA is TGCGCCAGCAGCTTGGATAGGGGTTTCGACGAGCAGTACTTC. Its protein product is CASSLDRGFDEQYF.

For this clone: A much larger clone is a single base away; this may be a read error. This sequence joins TRBV11-3 and TRBJ2-7; 11 bases are a match to TRBD1. From germline, CDR1 is SGHNT and CDR2 YENEEA. The J segment lost 2 bases and the V segment lost 2 bases, leaving 2 bases of the junction unmatched. The CDR3 has 15 amino acids. CDR3: CASSLSGQGAYEQYF. The CDR3, as DNA: TGTGCCAGCAGCTTATCGGGACAGGGGGCCTACGAGCAGTACTTC.

In DNA form, the CDR3 reads TGTGCCAGCAGTACAGGGACGGGAAACACCATATATTTT. Translated: CASSTGTGNTIYF. J is TRBJ1-3 and V is TRBV6-5, with D maybe TRBD1 (6 bases). Germline V lookup: CDR1 MNHEY, CDR2 SVGAGI. Deletions cut 5 bases from V and 4 bases from J, with 9 bases between. This CDR3 is built from 13 residues.

In its sample, this clone was seen once. The gene calls are TRBV19 and TRBJ2-3, with 13 bases identical to TRBD2. V shed 6 bases and J 3 bases; nucleotides not matched to a gene: 0. Germline lookup yields CDR1 LNHDA and CDR2 SQIVND (reference sequence). CDR3 size: 14 residues. The chain's CDR3 is CASRTSGRTDTQYF. The CDR3 coding sequence is TGTGCCAGTAGGACTAGCGGGAGGACAGATACGCAGTATTTT.